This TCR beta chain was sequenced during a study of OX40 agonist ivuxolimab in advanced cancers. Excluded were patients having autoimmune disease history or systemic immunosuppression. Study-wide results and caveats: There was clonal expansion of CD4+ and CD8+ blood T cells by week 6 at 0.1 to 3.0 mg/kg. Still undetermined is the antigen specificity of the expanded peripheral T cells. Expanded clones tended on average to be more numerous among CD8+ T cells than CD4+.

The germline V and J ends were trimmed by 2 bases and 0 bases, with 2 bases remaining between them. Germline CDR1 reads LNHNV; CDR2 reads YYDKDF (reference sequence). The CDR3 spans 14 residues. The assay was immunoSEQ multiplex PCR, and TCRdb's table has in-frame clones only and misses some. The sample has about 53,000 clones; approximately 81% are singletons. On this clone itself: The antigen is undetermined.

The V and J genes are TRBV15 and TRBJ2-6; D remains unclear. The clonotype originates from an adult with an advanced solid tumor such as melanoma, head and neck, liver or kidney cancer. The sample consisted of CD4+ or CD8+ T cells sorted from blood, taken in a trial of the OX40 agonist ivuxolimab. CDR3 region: CATSRSSGANVLTF. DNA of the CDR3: TGTGCCACCAGCAGAAGCTCTGGGGCCAACGTCCTGACTTTC. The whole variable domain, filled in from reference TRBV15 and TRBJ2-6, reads DAMVIQNPRYQVTQFGKPVTLSCSQTLNHNVMYWYQQKSSQAPKLLFHYYDKDFNNEADTPDNFQSRRPNTSFCFLDIRSPGLGDTAMYLCATSRSSGANVLTFGAGSRLTVL.